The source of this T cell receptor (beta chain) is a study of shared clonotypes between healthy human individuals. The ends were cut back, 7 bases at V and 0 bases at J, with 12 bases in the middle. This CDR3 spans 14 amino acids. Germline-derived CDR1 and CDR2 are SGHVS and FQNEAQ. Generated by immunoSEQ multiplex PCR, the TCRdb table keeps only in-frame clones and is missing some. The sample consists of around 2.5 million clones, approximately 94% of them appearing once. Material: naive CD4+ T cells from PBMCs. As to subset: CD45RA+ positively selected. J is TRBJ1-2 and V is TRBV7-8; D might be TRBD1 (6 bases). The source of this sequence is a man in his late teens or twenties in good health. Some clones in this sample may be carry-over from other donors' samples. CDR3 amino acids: CASTQGFTNYGYTF. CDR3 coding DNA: TGTGCCAGCACCCAGGGGTTCACTAACTATGGCTACACCTTC.